The sequence of this T cell receptor beta chain was determined in a study of identical twins. Study-wide findings and caveats: The authors drew conclusions from cross-sectional statistical analysis rather than following the same donors.

With template switching, a universal primer site was added, and the cDNA carried unique molecular identifiers. MiXCR was run by TCRdb on the 5' RACE reads, yielding one entry per CDR3 protein. Seen here are roughly 720,000 distinct CDR3 sequences, approximately 18% observed once, and the top ten hold 13%. In its sample, this clonotype was seen a few times. What it binds is not known. The sample was also reused in another study, on T cells expressing NK-cell markers. From that report: Seven of the eight sequenced donors were HCMV-seropositive; one was seronegative. Among a few donors, these clonotypes also ranked first in the CD3+CD56-NKG2C+ fraction.

Sequenced material: PBMCs. The receptor's source is a woman in her late teens or twenties in good health.

CDR3: CASSLIRGGRDTQYF. CDR3 nucleotide sequence: TGTGCCAGCAGCTTAATTCGGGGGGGGCGGGATACGCAGTATTTT. This chain uses TRBV7-2 with TRBJ2-3; 8 nucleotides align to TRBD2. The germline V gene has CDR1 SGHTA and CDR2 FQGNSA. The CDR3 has 15 amino acids. With V trimmed by 2 bases and J by 6 bases, 7 bases remained unmatched.